The text below deals with one TCR beta chain. Germline CDR1 is MDHEN and CDR2 is SYDVKM. This CDR3 comprises 14 residues. V gave up 2 bases and J gave up 7 bases; unmatched junction bases: 4. TCRdb re-derived calls from the RT-PCR reads in MiXCR, one entry per CDR3 protein. The sample contains hundreds of thousands of distinct CDR3 sequences, around 8% of which appear only once. The sample belongs to a study of response to subunit inactivated influenza vaccine. Sequencing was performed on PBMCs from blood, taken around 2 years after vaccination. This TCR derives from a man aged 50 to 69 who received an inactivated influenza vaccine. The chain recombines TRBV28 with TRBJ1-2, with 10 nucleotides matching TRBD1. The CDR3 coding sequence is TGTGCCAGCAGTTTAGACAGGGGGCTAGGTGGCTACACCTTC. Protein sequence: CASSLDRGLGGYTF.